The 28 T cell receptor beta chains below all came from one sample that was sequenced in a study of shared clonotypes between healthy human individuals. TCRdb's copy holds only in-frame clones and misses some; the assay was immunoSEQ multiplex PCR. The sample lists a few hundred thousand clones; less than 98% were seen once. Sequencing was performed on naive CD4+ T cells sorted from blood. Subset described: CD45RA+ positively selected. The origin of the receptors is a woman in her 30s in good health.

The chain employs TRBV5-1 and TRBJ2-3; TRBD1 might be the D (6 bases). The V and J ends lost 4 bases and 2 bases respectively, with 17 bases between them. The CDR3 spans 16 residues. The germline V gene has CDR1 SGHRS and CDR2 YFSETQ. This CDR3 reads CASSRIGQGYTDTQYF. The CDR3 coding sequence is TGCGCCAGCAGCCGGATCGGCCAGGGGTACACAGATACGCAGTATTTT. The variable domain in full, with the rest retrieved from reference TRBV5-1 and TRBJ2-3, is KAGVTQTPRYLIKTRGQQVTLSCSPISGHRSVSWYQQTPGQGLQFLFEYFSETQRNKGNFPGRFSGRQFSNSRSEMNVSTLELGDSALYLCASSRIGQGYTDTQYFGPGTRLTVL.

This clone appeared once. The sample holds other DNA sequences that translate to the same CDR3. The chain combines TRBV7-9 with TRBJ2-3; 9 nucleotides line up with TRBD1. V shed 5 bases and J 3 bases; nucleotides not matched to a gene: 3. Germline lookup yields CDR1 SEHNR and CDR2 FQNEAQ (reference sequence). The CDR3 has 14 residues. CDR3 coding DNA: TGTGCCAGCAGCCTCGACAGGGGGACAGATACGCAGTATTTT. Amino acid sequence: CASSLDRGTDTQYF.

This clone has just one count. The gene calls are TRBV5-5 and TRBJ1-2; maybe TRBD1 (6 bases). Germline CDR1 and CDR2: SGHKS and YYEKEE (reference sequence). The length of the CDR3 is 14 residues. The V end lost 1 base, the J end lost 7 bases, and 14 bases lay between the germline ends. This CDR3 reads CASSLLGGAGGYTF. As DNA, the CDR3 is TGTGCCAGCAGCTTGTTAGGGGGGGCTGGTGGCTACACCTTC.

The V gene is TRBV2, the J gene TRBJ2-2; 9 bases are a match to TRBD2. V trimming: 6 bases; J trimming: 0 bases; junction bases outside the gene matches: 2. The V gene's germline CDR1 is SNHLY and CDR2 FYNNEI. The CDR3 covers 15 residues. CDR3 DNA sequence: TGTGCCAGCAGGGGACTAGCCGCGAACACCGGGGAGCTGTTTTTT. This sequence encodes CASRGLAANTGELFF.

J is TRBJ2-5 and V is TRBV4-1; TRBD2 matches at 7 bases. Losses at the gene ends were 3 bases for V and 2 bases for J; bases not matched to a gene: 18. The CDR3 is 19 amino acids. Germline V CDR1 and CDR2: MGHRA, YSYEKL. This chain's CDR3 is CASSHSGGGVAGTQETQYF. The CDR3 DNA reads as TGCGCCAGCAGCCACAGTGGGGGTGGGGTAGCGGGCACACAAGAGACCCAGTACTTC.

This chain connects TRBV27 to TRBJ1-2; D gene ambiguous. Between the trimmed V and J ends, which lost 6 bases and 4 bases, there was a span of 21 bases. CDR3 length: 16 residues. Germline V gene lookup returns CDR1 MNHEY and CDR2 SMNVEV (reference sequence). CDR3 coding DNA: TGTGCCAGCAGACCTTCCATGGGCCTTAGCTTCTATGGCTACACCTTC. Its translation is CASRPSMGLSFYGYTF.

This chain links TRBV28 with TRBJ1-5; D uncertain. The V gene lost 3 bases and the J gene lost 5 bases, with 20 bases spanning the gap. The CDR3 runs to 17 residues. Germline V gene sequence: CDR1 MDHEN, CDR2 SYDVKM. The CDR3 loop reads CASSFFRVTRTDQPQHF. Written as DNA, the CDR3 is TGTGCCAGCAGTTTCTTCCGCGTTACGAGGACCGATCAGCCCCAGCATTTT.

This chain joins TRBV28 and TRBJ1-1, with D possibly matching TRBD1 (5 bases). Trimming took off 7 bases at V and 3 bases at J, with 18 bases between the two ends. The germline V gene has CDR1 MDHEN and CDR2 SYDVKM. The CDR3 sequence is 15 residues long. The CDR3 nucleotides are TGTGCCAGCATCGGAACCCCGGGGCTCTACACTGAAGCTTTCTTT. This encodes CASIGTPGLYTEAFF. Together with reference TRBV28 and TRBJ1-1, the CDR3 gives the full variable domain: DVKVTQSSRYLVKRTGEKVFLECVQDMDHENMFWYRQDPGLGLRLIYFSYDVKMKEKGDIPEGYSVSREKKERFSLILESASTNQTSMYLCASIGTPGLYTEAFFGQGTRLTVV.

In the case of this clone: In the same sample, other DNA sequences code for this CDR3. This chain links TRBV19 with TRBJ1-5; D may be TRBD1 (6 bases). Germline CDR1 is LNHDA and CDR2 is SQIVND (reference sequence). With 3 bases removed from V and 4 bases from J, the gap between germline ends came to 10 bases. This CDR3 has 14 amino acids. CDR3 amino acids: CASSIGQLNQPQHF. CDR3 in DNA: TGTGCCAGTAGTATCGGACAGTTAAATCAGCCCCAGCATTTT.

This clone was counted a single time. The rearrangement joins TRBV20-1 to TRBJ2-5; D may correspond to TRBD1 or TRBD2 (5 bases each). The V end lost 7 bases, the J end lost 4 bases, and 10 bases lay between the germline ends. Germline CDR1 and CDR2: DFQATT and SNEGSKA (reference sequence). This CDR3 has 11 residues. The CDR3 sequence: CSGRERETQYF. The CDR3 nucleotides read TGCAGTGGCAGGGAGCGAGAGACCCAGTACTTC.

A word on this clone: This sample also contains other DNA sequences that code for the same CDR3. The rearrangement uses TRBV7-9 and TRBJ2-5; TRBD2 matches 8 bases. The CDR3 length is 14 residues. J was trimmed by 1 base and V by 5 bases; bases with no gene match: 3. Germline CDR1 and CDR2: SEHNR and FQNEAQ (reference sequence). The CDR3, as DNA: TGTGCCAGCAGCCAACTAGCGGCCCAAGAGACCCAGTACTTC. Translating gives CASSQLAAQETQYF.

The sample holds one count of this clone. The chain uses TRBV2 and TRBJ1-1; D not resolved. Trimming removed 2 bases at V and 2 bases at J, with 9 bases between. CDR1 SNHLY and CDR2 FYNNEI come from the germline V gene. The CDR3 runs 14 residues. CDR3 loop: CASSEKFPNTEAFF. The CDR3, as DNA: TGTGCCAGCAGTGAAAAGTTCCCTAACACTGAAGCTTTCTTT.

The genes are TRBV6-1 and TRBJ2-7; D assignment may be TRBD1 or TRBD2 (5 bases each). Germline V lookup: CDR1 MNHNS, CDR2 SASEGT. The germline V and J ends were trimmed by 5 bases and 7 bases, with 21 bases remaining between them. The CDR3 length is 15 residues. CDR3 amino acids: CASSSTGTRMGEQYF. In DNA form, the CDR3 reads TGTGCCAGCAGTTCGACCGGGACCCGAATGGGGGAGCAGTACTTC.

The rearrangement links TRBV2 to TRBJ1-2; TRBD1 matches at 8 bases. Trimming at V came to 4 bases and at J to 3 bases, leaving 7 bases not matched to a gene. CDR1 is SNHLY and CDR2 is FYNNEI in the germline V gene. The length of the CDR3 is 15 residues. CDR3 DNA: TGTGCCAGCAGTGCCCGGACAGGGAGGGACTATGGCTACACCTTC. This gives the protein CASSARTGRDYGYTF.

V is TRBV11-2 and J is TRBJ2-1; 8 bases are a match to TRBD2. CDR1 and CDR2 from the germline V gene are SGHAT and FQNNGV. The V and J ends lost 5 bases and 7 bases, in that order; junction bases with no gene match: 19. This CDR3 is built from 18 residues. The CDR3 protein is CASSPREKLAELANEQFF. CDR3 nucleotides: TGTGCCAGCAGCCCCCGCGAGAAACTAGCGGAGCTAGCTAATGAGCAGTTCTTC.

This sequence joins TRBV10-3 and TRBJ2-7; D perhaps matches TRBD1 (7 bases). The ends were cut back, 7 bases at V and 2 bases at J, with 18 bases in the middle. CDR1 is ENHRY and CDR2 is SYGVKD in the germline V gene. This CDR3 region has 15 residues. The DNA of the CDR3 is TGTGCCATCAATACAGGGGTTAGCGGACCCTACGAGCAGTACTTC. Encoded protein: CAINTGVSGPYEQYF.

This clone is a singleton in its sample. This chain links TRBV29-1 with TRBJ2-3, with no clear D. V was trimmed by 4 bases and J by 4 bases, leaving 15 bases between them. The CDR3 extends over 14 amino acids. The germline CDR1 and CDR2 sequences are SQVTM and ANQGSEA. CDR3 coding DNA: TGCAGCGTTGGGCAGTCCGGCGCCCCAGATACGCAGTATTTT. As protein: CSVGQSGAPDTQYF.

CDR3 region: CASSPRGRKKNEQFF. Written as DNA, the CDR3 is TGCGCCAGCAGCCCCCGCGGGAGAAAAAAGAATGAGCAGTTCTTC. This chain joins TRBV4-1 and TRBJ2-1; 7 positions match TRBD2. Germline CDR1 MGHRA, CDR2 YSYEKL. This CDR3 comprises 15 residues. V trimming: 4 bases; J trimming: 7 bases; junction bases outside the gene matches: 10.

V usage is TRBV19 and J usage is TRBJ1-3; 7 bases line up with TRBD1. Germline lookup yields CDR1 LNHDA and CDR2 SQIVND (reference sequence). Unmatched junction bases numbered 4, after V lost 10 bases and J lost 1 base. This CDR3 spans 13 amino acids. CDR3 amino acids: CATRRGSGNTIYF. Written as DNA, the CDR3 is TGTGCCACCCGCAGGGGGTCTGGAAACACCATATATTTT. The full variable domain, in which reference TRBV19 and TRBJ1-3 provide the parts outside the CDR3, is DGGITQSPKYLFRKEGQNVTLSCEQNLNHDAMYWYRQDPGQGLRLIYYSQIVNDFQKGDIAEGYSVSREKKESFPLTVTSAQKNPTAFYLCATRRGSGNTIYFGEGSWLTVV.

J is TRBJ1-6 and V is TRBV6-5, with D perhaps TRBD1 (5 bases). The CDR3 contains 14 residues. Trimming removed 6 bases at V and 7 bases at J, with 13 bases between. CDR1 and CDR2 (germline): MNHEY, SVGAGI. As DNA, the CDR3 is TGTGCCAGCAGAACAGGAGGGGTGAATTCACCCCTCCACTTT. Translated, it gives CASRTGGVNSPLHF.

Only a few counts were recorded for this clone. The chain is built from TRBV11-2 and TRBJ2-7, with TRBD1 identical over 7 bases. CDR1 is SGHAT, CDR2 FQNNGV, per germline. Germline trimming cut 1 base from V and 0 bases from J; bases unmatched to any gene: 0. There are 14 residues in the CDR3. CDR3: CASSLGDSSYEQYF. The CDR3, as DNA: TGTGCCAGCAGCTTAGGGGACAGCTCCTACGAGCAGTACTTC.

J is TRBJ1-4 and V is TRBV5-1, with a tentative D call TRBD1 (5 bases). V shed 4 bases and J shed 4 bases, with 11 bases lying between them. Germline CDR1 SGHRS, CDR2 YFSETQ. The CDR3 has 14 amino acids. The CDR3, as DNA: TGCGCCAGCAGCCCGGGACTCCTTAATGAAAAACTGTTTTTT. Amino acid sequence: CASSPGLLNEKLFF.

This rearrangement joins TRBV18 to TRBJ2-3; either TRBD1 or TRBD2 may fit D (5 bases each). The CDR3 spans 15 residues. V lost 3 bases and J lost 0, with 10 bases in between. Looked up from germline, CDR1 is KGHSH and CDR2 is LQKENI. Written as DNA, the CDR3 is TGTGCCAGCTCACCGGGGGAAATTAGCACAGATACGCAGTATTTT. Translating it yields CASSPGEISTDTQYF.

The rearrangement joins TRBV27 to TRBJ2-7, with TRBD1 identical over 11 bases. The CDR3 has 14 amino acids. In germline, CDR1 is MNHEY, CDR2 SMNVEV (reference sequence). V was clipped by 3 bases and J by 5 bases; unmatched bases: 3. The CDR3 bases are TGTGCCAGCAGTTTGAGGACAGGGGGCGACGAGCAGTACTTC. Amino acids: CASSLRTGGDEQYF.

The gene calls are TRBV7-9 and TRBJ2-7; D call uncertain. Germline values: CDR1 SEHNR, CDR2 FQNEAQ (reference sequence). The V and J ends lost 6 bases and 6 bases respectively, with 12 bases between them. The CDR3 extends over 12 amino acids. Here the CDR3 DNA reads TGTGCCAGCAGATTAACCCTATCCGAGCAGTACTTC. This sequence encodes CASRLTLSEQYF.

V usage is TRBV19 and J usage is TRBJ2-1; D remains ambiguous. The CDR3 extends over 11 amino acids. Germline CDR1 and CDR2: LNHDA and SQIVND (reference sequence). The V end was cut by 8 bases, the J end by 6 bases, with 8 bases between. As DNA, the CDR3 is TGTGCCAGTTTGAAGGGCAATGAGCAGTTCTTC. It encodes CASLKGNEQFF.

This chain links TRBV6-5 with TRBJ1-5; 10 nucleotides align to TRBD1. Per the germline V gene, CDR1 is MNHEY and CDR2 is SVGAGI. This CDR3 has 15 amino acids. The junction had 4 bases not matched to a gene; V was cut back by 5 bases and J by 3 bases. CDR3 in amino acids: CASSKDRGDNQPQHF. In DNA form, the CDR3 reads TGTGCCAGCAGTAAGGACAGGGGGGACAATCAGCCCCAGCATTTT.

The V call is TRBV7-2, the J call TRBJ2-7; either TRBD1 or TRBD2 may supply D (5 bases each). V was clipped by 5 bases and J by 7 bases, with 18 bases between them. CDR3 length: 14 residues. CDR1 SGHTA and CDR2 FQGNSA come from the germline V gene. The DNA for the CDR3 is TGTGCCAGCAGCACCACCCCGGGGCCTCTGGAGCAGTACTTC. The encoded protein is CASSTTPGPLEQYF.